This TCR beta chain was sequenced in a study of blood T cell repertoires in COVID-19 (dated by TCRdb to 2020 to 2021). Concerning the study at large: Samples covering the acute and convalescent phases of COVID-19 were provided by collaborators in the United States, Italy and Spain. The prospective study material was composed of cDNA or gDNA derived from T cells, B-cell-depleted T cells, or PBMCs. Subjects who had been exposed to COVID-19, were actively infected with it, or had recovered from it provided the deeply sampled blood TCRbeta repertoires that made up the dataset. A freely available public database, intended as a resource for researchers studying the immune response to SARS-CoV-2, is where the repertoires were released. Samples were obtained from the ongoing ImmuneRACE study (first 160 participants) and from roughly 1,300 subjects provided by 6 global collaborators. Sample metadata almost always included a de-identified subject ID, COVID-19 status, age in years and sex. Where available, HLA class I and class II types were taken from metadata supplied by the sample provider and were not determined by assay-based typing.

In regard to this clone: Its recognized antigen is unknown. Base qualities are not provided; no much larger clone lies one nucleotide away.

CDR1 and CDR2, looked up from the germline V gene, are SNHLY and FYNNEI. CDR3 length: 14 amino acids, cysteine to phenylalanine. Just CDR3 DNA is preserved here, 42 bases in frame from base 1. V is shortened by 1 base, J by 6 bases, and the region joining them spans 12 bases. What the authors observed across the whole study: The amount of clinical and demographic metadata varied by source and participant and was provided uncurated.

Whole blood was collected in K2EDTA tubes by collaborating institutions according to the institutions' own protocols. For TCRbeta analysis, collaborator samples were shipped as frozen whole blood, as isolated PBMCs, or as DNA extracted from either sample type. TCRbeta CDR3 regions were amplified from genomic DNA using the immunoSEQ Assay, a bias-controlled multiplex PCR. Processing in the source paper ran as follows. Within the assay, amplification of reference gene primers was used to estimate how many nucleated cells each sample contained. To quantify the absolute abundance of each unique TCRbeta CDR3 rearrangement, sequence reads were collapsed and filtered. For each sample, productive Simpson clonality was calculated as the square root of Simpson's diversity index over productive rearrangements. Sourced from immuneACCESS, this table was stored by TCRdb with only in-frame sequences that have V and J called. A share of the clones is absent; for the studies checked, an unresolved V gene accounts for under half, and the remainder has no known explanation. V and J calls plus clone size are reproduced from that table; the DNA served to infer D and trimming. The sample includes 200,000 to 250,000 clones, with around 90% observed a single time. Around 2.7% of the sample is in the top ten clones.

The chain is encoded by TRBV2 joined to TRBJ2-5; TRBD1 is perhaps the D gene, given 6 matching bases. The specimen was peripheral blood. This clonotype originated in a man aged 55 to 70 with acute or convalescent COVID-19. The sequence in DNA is TGTGCCAGCAGTGAAGAGACTGGGGGCAAGACCCAGTACTTC. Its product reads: CASSEETGGKTQYF.